This TCR beta chain was identified in a study of CD8 T cells in Susac syndrome. RNA in amounts of roughly 0.45 to 1 ug was reverse transcribed with random hexamers. One entry per CDR3 protein, called by TCRdb with MiXCR from the immunoSEQ multiplex PCR reads. This sample has a few hundred thousand distinct CDR3 sequences, with approximately 89% found just once. V lost 4 bases to trimming and J lost 6 bases, with 20 bases between them. The length of the CDR3 is 15 residues. Germline loops: CDR1 SGHKS, CDR2 YYEKEE (reference sequence). Sequencing of TCR beta covered CD8+ and CD4+ T cells obtained from blood.

This chain uses TRBV5-5 with TRBJ2-7, with D tentatively TRBD1 (6 bases). The specimen sequenced was CD8+ T cells from PBMCs. This clonotype was sampled from a human donor with multiple sclerosis. DNA of the CDR3: TGTGCCAGCAGCACGGACAGAGGGAGTCGTCGCGAGCAGTACTTC. Translating gives CASSTDRGSRREQYF.